The 27 T cell receptor beta chains given below trace back to one sample, sequenced in a study of T cell repertoires in cytomegalovirus infection. TCRdb re-called the reads through MiXCR, storing one row per CDR3 protein. The sample has more than 650,000 distinct CDR3 sequences, roughly a third seen once. The sample comprised PBMCs. The receptors shown here come from a human donor in good health (CMV status not recorded). Some clones in this sample may be carry-over from other donors' samples.

This clonotype was counted only a few times. The gene calls are TRBV6-1 and TRBJ2-5; D remains unclear. The V gene's germline CDR1 is MNHNS and CDR2 SASEGT. The V gene lost 1 base and the J gene lost 5 bases, with 20 bases spanning the gap. The CDR3 length is 17 residues. The DNA for the CDR3 is TGTGCCAGCAGTGAAGTTACGGGCGGCCCTCCGAGGGAGACCCAGTACTTC. Translating gives CASSEVTGGPPRETQYF.

The chain links TRBV4-2 to TRBJ1-1; D perhaps matches TRBD1 (6 bases). This CDR3 comprises 15 residues. Germline V gene sequence: CDR1 LGHNA, CDR2 YNFKEQ. The V and J ends lost 4 bases and 5 bases respectively, with 17 bases between them. The CDR3 region is CASSPTGGAKTEAFF. DNA for the CDR3: TGTGCCAGCAGCCCCACGGGGGGGGCAAAGACTGAAGCTTTCTTT.

The chain is built from TRBV29-1 and TRBJ1-2; no reliable D call. The CDR3 is 13 residues long. Germline values: CDR1 SQVTM, CDR2 ANQGSEA. V was trimmed by 6 bases and J by 4 bases, leaving 15 bases between them. CDR3 DNA sequence: TGCAGCGTGGACCGAAAGAGGTCCTATGGCTACACCTTC. This gives the protein CSVDRKRSYGYTF. Based on the CDR3 plus reference TRBV29-1 and TRBJ1-2, the full variable domain is SAVISQKPSRDICQRGTSLTIQCQVDSQVTMMFWYRQQPGQSLTLIATANQGSEATYESGFVIDKFPISRPNLTFSTLTVSNMSPEDSSIYLCSVDRKRSYGYTFGSGTRLTVV.

This clonotype was found many times. The chain employs TRBV12-3 or TRBV12-4 and TRBJ2-7; 11 positions agree with TRBD2. The V and J ends lost 5 bases and 0 bases, in that order; junction bases with no gene match: 3. This CDR3 is 15 amino acids long. DNA for the CDR3: TGTGCCAGCAGTATCGGACTAGCGGGCTCCTACGAGCAGTACTTC. Encoded protein: CASSIGLAGSYEQYF.

CDR3 in DNA: TGTGCCATCAGTGAGAGCAGGGGAACGGGTCAGACCCAGTACTTC. It is translated as CAISESRGTGQTQYF. V is TRBV10-3 and J is TRBJ2-5, with D perhaps matching TRBD1 (6 bases). Germline CDR1 ENHRY, CDR2 SYGVKD. This CDR3 is built from 15 residues. V lost 2 bases and J 6 bases, leaving 16 bases between the germline ends.

The V and J genes are TRBV7-4 and TRBJ2-5; 9 bases match TRBD1. The CDR3 contains 16 residues. With V trimmed by 2 bases and J by 6 bases, 10 bases remained unmatched. The germline V gene encodes CDR1 SGHVT and CDR2 SQSDAQ. The CDR3: CASSLYGTGIFQTQYF. CDR3 sequence (DNA): TGTGCCAGCAGCTTATACGGGACAGGGATATTTCAGACCCAGTACTTC.

The chain has TRBV20-1 and TRBJ1-6, with 10 bases fitting TRBD1. The CDR3 extends over 17 amino acids. Germline lookup yields CDR1 DFQATT and CDR2 SNEGSKA (reference sequence). V shed 1 base, J shed 5 bases, and the junction held 8 bases outside the gene matches. CDR3 sequence (DNA): TGCAGTGCTAGAGTTCTGGGACAGGGGTTGCATAATTCACCCCTCCACTTT. This encodes CSARVLGQGLHNSPLHF.

This clonotype was counted a few times. The chain uses TRBV15 and TRBJ2-7; weak D call: TRBD2 (6 bases). The CDR3 is made up of 17 amino acids. Germline CDR1 and CDR2: LNHNV and YYDKDF (reference sequence). V was shortened by 0 bases and J by 1 base, with 16 bases between the two germline ends. DNA of the CDR3: TGTGCCACCAGCAGAGAAAGATCCGGGACTTGGTCCTACGAGCAGTACTTC. Protein: CATSRERSGTWSYEQYF.

The rearrangement joins TRBV11-1 to TRBJ2-1; possibly TRBD2 for D (7 bases). Per germline, CDR1 SGHAT and CDR2 FQDESV (reference sequence). This CDR3 is built from 15 residues. Trimming took off 1 base at V and 7 bases at J, with 14 bases between the two ends. The CDR3 coding sequence is TGTGCCAGCAGCTTAGTTGGGGGGGCGCGGAATGAGCAGTTCTTC. It specifies CASSLVGGARNEQFF.

This clonotype was found a few times. The rearrangement joins TRBV12-3 or TRBV12-4 to TRBJ2-7; the match to TRBD1 covers 12 bases. The V segment lost 2 bases and the J segment 6 bases; nucleotides outside the gene matches: 5. The CDR3 sequence is 15 residues long. The CDR3, as DNA: TGTGCCAGCAGTTTATCGGGACAGGGGGCGGTCGAGCAGTACTTC. The encoded protein is CASSLSGQGAVEQYF.

The chain links TRBV25-1 to TRBJ1-1, with 9 positions matching TRBD1. The junction had 2 bases not matched to a gene; V was cut back by 3 bases and J by 3 bases. From germline, CDR1 is MGHDK and CDR2 SYGVNS. The CDR3 consists of 14 residues. CDR3 amino acids: CASSDTGGYTEAFF. CDR3 coding DNA: TGTGCCAGCAGTGATACAGGGGGCTACACTGAAGCTTTCTTT.

About this clonotype: Without the conserved terminal phenylalanine or tryptophan, this CDR3 likely stems from a read error. The rearrangement joins TRBV7-3 to TRBJ2-1, with 15 bases identical to TRBD2. This CDR3 region has 18 residues. Germline V gene data show CDR1 as SGHTA and CDR2 as FQGTGA. V lost 5 bases and J lost 5; bases outside the gene matches: 10. The CDR3 is CASSPGTSGGSRDNEQFL. The CDR3 nucleotides read TGTGCCAGCAGCCCCGGGACTAGCGGGGGGTCCCGGGACAATGAGCAGTTCTTA.

A note on this clonotype: The junction differs from germline at one of its ends, possibly a read error. The DNA for the CDR3 is TGTACCAGCAGCCGACCATTCAGACTAGCGAACACCGGGGAGCTGTTTTTT. Encoded protein: CTSSRPFRLANTGELFF. This chain links TRBV7-9 with TRBJ2-2; D possibly corresponds to TRBD2 (6 bases). Germline loops: CDR1 SEHNR, CDR2 FQNEAQ (reference sequence). The CDR3 is 17 residues long.

The chain has TRBV11-2 and TRBJ2-3; TRBD2 aligns across 9 bases. Trimming removed 0 bases from V and 1 base from J; junction bases left unmatched: 8. The CDR3 is 18 amino acids. The germline V gene has CDR1 SGHAT and CDR2 FQNNGV. CDR3 amino acids: CASSLDPGGGAGTDTQYF. Here the CDR3 DNA reads TGTGCCAGCAGCTTAGATCCTGGCGGGGGGGCCGGCACAGATACGCAGTATTTT. Variable domain in full (rest from reference TRBV11-2 and TRBJ2-3): EAGVAQSPRYKIIEKRQSVAFWCNPISGHATLYWYQQILGQGPKLLIQFQNNGVVDDSQLPKDRFSAERLKGVDSTLKIQPAKLEDSAVYLCASSLDPGGGAGTDTQYFGPGTRLTVL.

J is TRBJ2-7 and V is TRBV30; tentative D call: TRBD2 (5 bases). Trimming pared 0 bases from V and 3 bases from J, leaving 12 bases between. Germline CDR1 is GTSNPN and CDR2 is SVGIG (reference sequence). The CDR3 runs 14 residues. The CDR3 coding sequence is TGTGCCTGGAGTGTACTAGGGTTTGGCTACGAGCAGTACTTC. It codes for CAWSVLGFGYEQYF.

The gene calls are TRBV29-1 and TRBJ1-2; 8 bases match TRBD1. The CDR3 is 15 residues long. Germline CDR1 reads SQVTM; CDR2 reads ANQGSEA. Germline trimming cut 4 bases from V and 3 bases from J; bases unmatched to any gene: 10. DNA for the CDR3: TGCAGCGTTGCAAGGAGCAGGGGGCGCGACTATGGCTACACCTTC. This gives the protein CSVARSRGRDYGYTF.

This clonotype was counted ten times or more. The chain couples TRBV7-2 to TRBJ2-3; possible D gene TRBD1, 6 bases. The CDR3 contains 14 residues. V shed 8 bases and J shed 3 bases, with 15 bases lying between them. Germline-derived CDR1 and CDR2 are SGHTA and FQGNSA. CDR3 protein: CASGWWQGTDTQYF. The DNA of the CDR3 is TGTGCCAGCGGATGGTGGCAGGGGACAGATACGCAGTATTTT.

The J gene is TRBJ2-1, the V gene TRBV20-1; 9 positions agree with TRBD1. This CDR3 has 15 amino acids. The germline CDR1 and CDR2 sequences are DFQATT and SNEGSKA (reference sequence). The V gene end was trimmed by 1 base and the J gene end by 7 bases; junction bases not matched to a gene: 8. CDR3 in DNA: TGCAGTGCTAGAGGCGGGACAGGGTGGGTGAATGAGCAGTTCTTC. Encoded protein: CSARGGTGWVNEQFF.

This rearrangement joins TRBV11-3 to TRBJ2-5; D may be TRBD1 (5 bases). V gave up 3 bases and J gave up 7 bases, with 12 bases separating them. The length of the CDR3 is 13 residues. Germline-derived CDR1 and CDR2 are SGHNT and YENEEA. The CDR3 loop is CASSFTTQGTQYF. CDR3 coding DNA: TGTGCCAGCAGCTTCACCACCCAGGGGACCCAGTACTTC.

In this sample, this clonotype turned up a few times. This chain links TRBV12-3 or TRBV12-4 with TRBJ1-1, with a possible D match to TRBD1 (6 bases). V gave up 3 bases and J gave up 0 bases, with 11 bases separating them. CDR3 length: 15 residues. Here the CDR3 DNA reads TGTGCCAGCAGTTTTGGGGGCACCATGAACACTGAAGCTTTCTTT. This gives the protein CASSFGGTMNTEAFF.

This clonotype was picked up a small number of times. The genes are TRBV7-2 and TRBJ1-2; D is perhaps TRBD1 (6 bases). Germline values: CDR1 SGHTA, CDR2 FQGNSA. The CDR3 spans 13 residues. Trimming stripped 5 bases from V and 8 bases from J, with 15 bases between. CDR3 amino acids: CASSPETGRGYTF. CDR3 sequence (DNA): TGTGCCAGCAGCCCCGAAACAGGGAGAGGCTACACCTTC.

A few counts support this clonotype. The chain is built from TRBV7-9 and TRBJ1-5; D not resolved. Germline V CDR1 and CDR2: SEHNR, FQNEAQ (reference sequence). This CDR3 comprises 20 residues. Trimming cost V 0 bases and J 1 base, with 22 bases left between them. The CDR3, as DNA: TGTGCCAGCAGCTTAGCCTACGGGGAAGGAGTTCTGAGGAGCAATCAGCCCCAGCATTTT. It translates to CASSLAYGEGVLRSNQPQHF.

This clonotype has just a few counts. The chain carries TRBV2 and TRBJ2-7; D gene uncertain. This CDR3 region has 10 residues. V shed 3 bases and J shed 5 bases, with 2 bases lying between them. CDR1 is SNHLY, CDR2 FYNNEI, per germline. The DNA for the CDR3 is TGTGCCAGCAGTGATGACGAGCAGTACTTC. Translating it yields CASSDDEQYF.

V gene TRBV28 combines with J gene TRBJ2-1; 9 nucleotides match TRBD2. After removal of 6 bases from V and 6 bases from J, the junction contained 9 bases not matched to a gene. CDR1 MDHEN and CDR2 SYDVKM come from the germline V gene. The CDR3 has 15 residues. This CDR3 reads CASSPWAGGPNEQFF. For the CDR3, the DNA is TGTGCCAGCAGCCCCTGGGCGGGGGGGCCCAATGAGCAGTTCTTC. The full variable domain, with the rest looked up from reference TRBV28 and TRBJ2-1, is DVKVTQSSRYLVKRTGEKVFLECVQDMDHENMFWYRQDPGLGLRLIYFSYDVKMKEKGDIPEGYSVSREKKERFSLILESASTNQTSMYLCASSPWAGGPNEQFFGPGTRLTVL.

The gene calls are TRBV28 and TRBJ1-2; D possibly corresponds to TRBD1 (6 bases). The CDR3 sequence is 14 residues long. CDR1 is MDHEN and CDR2 is SYDVKM in the germline V gene. Between the trimmed V and J ends, which lost 7 bases and 7 bases, there was a span of 19 bases. CDR3 coding DNA: TGTGCCAGCATCCAGTTCATCAGGGGTGGTGGCTACACCTTC. This codes for CASIQFIRGGGYTF.

There are many counts of this clonotype. CDR3 coding DNA: TGTGCCACCAGTGATTTTGAGGAAGGAGCTTTCTTT. Its protein product is CATSDFEEGAFF. This chain uses TRBV24-1 with TRBJ1-1, with D hard to call. The CDR3 runs to 12 residues. Trimming left V 1 base short and J 10 bases short, with 9 bases between. CDR1 is KGHDR, CDR2 SFDVKD, per germline.

V is TRBV7-8 and J is TRBJ1-5, with 8 bases lining up with TRBD1. This CDR3 region has 16 residues. Germline V CDR1 and CDR2: SGHVS, FQNEAQ. The J segment lost 1 base and the V segment lost 4 bases, leaving 6 bases of the junction unmatched. The CDR3 here is CASSSGGQASNQPQHF. In DNA, the CDR3 is TGTGCCAGCAGCTCGGGGGGACAGGCGAGCAATCAGCCCCAGCATTTT.